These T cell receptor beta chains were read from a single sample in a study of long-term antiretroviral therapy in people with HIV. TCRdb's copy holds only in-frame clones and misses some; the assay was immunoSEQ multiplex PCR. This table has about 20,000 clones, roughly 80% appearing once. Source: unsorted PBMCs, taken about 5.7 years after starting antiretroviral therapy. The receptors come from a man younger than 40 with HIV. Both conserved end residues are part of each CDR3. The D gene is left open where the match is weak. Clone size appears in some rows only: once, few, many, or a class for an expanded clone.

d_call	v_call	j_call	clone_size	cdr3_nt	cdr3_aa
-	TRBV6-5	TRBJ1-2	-	TGTGCCAGCAGTTACATTGTGGACAGCTATGGCTACACCTTC	CASSYIVDSYGYTF
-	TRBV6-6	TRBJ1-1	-	TGTGCCAGCAGTTACTCGTTAGGGGAGGGGACTGAAGCTTTCTTT	CASSYSLGEGTEAFF
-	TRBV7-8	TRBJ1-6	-	TGTGCCAGCAGCTTACCCGACGGATCCAATTCACCCCTCCACTTT	CASSLPDGSNSPLHF
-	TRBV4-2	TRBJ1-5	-	TGTGCCAGCAGCCAAGGGACAGTGAATCAGCCCCAGCATTTT	CASSQGTVNQPQHF
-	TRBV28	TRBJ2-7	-	TGTGCCAGCAGTCTCGCAATTCGTGGCAGCTCCTACGAGCAGTACTTC	CASSLAIRGSSYEQYF
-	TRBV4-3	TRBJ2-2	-	TGCGCCAGCAGCCCAGGGCCAGATTCGAACACCGGGGAGCTGTTTTTT	CASSPGPDSNTGELFF
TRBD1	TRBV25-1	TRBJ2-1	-	TGTGCCAGCAGTGTGGCGGGGACAGGCAATGAGCAGTTCTTC	CASSVAGTGNEQFF
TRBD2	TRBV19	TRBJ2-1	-	TGTGCCAGTAGTATAGGTAGGGCTAGCGGGGGCAATGAGCAGTTCTTC	CASSIGRASGGNEQFF
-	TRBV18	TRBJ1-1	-	TGTGCCAGCTCACCCACGGTGGTGGGCACTGAAGCTTTCTTT	CASSPTVVGTEAFF
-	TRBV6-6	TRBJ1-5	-	TGTGCCAGCAGTTACTCGTCCATGGAAGCTGCAGCCCAGCATTTT	CASSYSSMEAAAQHF
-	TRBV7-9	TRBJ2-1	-	TGTGCCAGCAGCTTAAACATGGATGGCGATGAGCAGTTCTTC	CASSLNMDGDEQFF
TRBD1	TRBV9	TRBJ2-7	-	TGTGCCAGCAGCCCGCAGACAGGGGTGTCCTACGAGCAGTACTTC	CASSPQTGVSYEQYF
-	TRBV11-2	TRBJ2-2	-	TGTGCCAGCAGCTTTGGGGGGTCCGGGGAGCTGTTTTTT	CASSFGGSGELFF
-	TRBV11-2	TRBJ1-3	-	TGTGCCAGCAGCTTAGCCCCTGGAAACACCATATATTTT	CASSLAPGNTIYF
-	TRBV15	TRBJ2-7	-	TGTGCCACCAGCAGAGGTCTGGACTACGAGCAGTACTTC	CATSRGLDYEQYF
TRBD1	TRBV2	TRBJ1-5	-	TGTGCCAGCAAAACGGACAGGGTTAATAGCAATCAGCCCCAGCATTTT	CASKTDRVNSNQPQHF
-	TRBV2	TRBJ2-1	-	TGTGCCAGCAGACGCCGGGAAACTCAAGGTAATGAGCAGTTCTTC	CASRRRETQGNEQFF
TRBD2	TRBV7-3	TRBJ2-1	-	TGTGCCAGCAGCTTGACCGGGACTACCTATCAGTTCTTC	CASSLTGTTYQFF
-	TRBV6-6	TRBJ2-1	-	TGTGCCAGCGGCGGGCGCTCAATCGGAAATGAGCAGTTCTTC	CASGGRSIGNEQFF
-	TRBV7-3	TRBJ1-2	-	TGTGCCAGCAGCTTATCCCCAGAGGCTGGCTACACCTTC	CASSLSPEAGYTF
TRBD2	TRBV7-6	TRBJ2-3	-	TGTGCCAGCAGCTCAAGAGCGGGACGCACAGATACGCAGTATTTT	CASSSRAGRTDTQYF
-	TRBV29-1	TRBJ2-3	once	TGCAGCGTTGAATCGAGCCTGGTCGAGACAGATACGCAGTATTTT	CSVESSLVETDTQYF
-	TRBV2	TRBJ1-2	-	TGTGCCAGACAGGGTGACGATGGCTACACCTTC	CARQGDDGYTF
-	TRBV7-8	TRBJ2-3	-	TGTGCCAGCAGCTTAGGTACAGATACGCAGTATTTT	CASSLGTDTQYF
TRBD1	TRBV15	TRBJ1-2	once	TGTGCCACCAGCAGAGAGGTCTTTAGGGGGCAGGGCTATGGCTACACCTTC	CATSREVFRGQGYGYTF
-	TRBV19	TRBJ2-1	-	TGTGCCAGTAGTATAAATGATTACAATGAGCAGTTCTTC	CASSINDYNEQFF
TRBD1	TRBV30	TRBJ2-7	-	TGTGCCTGGAGTCGGGACAGCTCCTACGAGCAGTACTTC	CAWSRDSSYEQYF
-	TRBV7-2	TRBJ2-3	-	TGTGCCAGCAGCTTTAGGCGGACTAGCACAGATACGCAGTATTTT	CASSFRRTSTDTQYF
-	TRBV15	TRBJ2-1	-	TGTGCCACCAGCAGATATAGCTCCTACAATGAGCAGTTCTTC	CATSRYSSYNEQFF
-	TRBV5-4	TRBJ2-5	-	TGTGCCAGCAGCTGGGAAGAGACCCAGTACTTC	CASSWEETQYF
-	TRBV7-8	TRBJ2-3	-	TGTGCCAGCAGCGACCGGGACGTCAGCACAGATACGCAGTATTTT	CASSDRDVSTDTQYF
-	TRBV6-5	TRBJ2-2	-	TGCGCCAGCAGTCTCGGGCGAACCGGGGAGCTGTTTTTT	CASSLGRTGELFF
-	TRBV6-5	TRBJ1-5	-	TGTGCCAGCGCGGAACAGGGAGGGCAGCCCCAGCATTTT	CASAEQGGQPQHF
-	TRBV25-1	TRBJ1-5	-	TGTGCCAGCAGTGAACTAGGGGACAATCAGCCCCAGCATTTT	CASSELGDNQPQHF
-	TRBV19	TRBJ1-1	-	TGTGCCAGTACATCGGGGTTTTCTGAAGCTTTCTTT	CASTSGFSEAFF
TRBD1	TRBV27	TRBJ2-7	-	TGTGCCAGCAGCCATAGGGGGACAGGGACCTACGAGCAGTACTTC	CASSHRGTGTYEQYF
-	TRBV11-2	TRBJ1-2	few	TGTGCCAGCAGGCCCAGCGGGGTTGACTATGGCTACACCTTC	CASRPSGVDYGYTF
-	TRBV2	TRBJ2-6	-	TGTGCCAGCCCTAGCAGGTCTGGGGCCAACGTCCTGACTTTC	CASPSRSGANVLTF
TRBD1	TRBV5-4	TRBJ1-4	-	TGTGCCAGCAGCTCCGCGAGCCACAGGGGAACTAATGAAAAACTGTTTTTT	CASSSASHRGTNEKLFF
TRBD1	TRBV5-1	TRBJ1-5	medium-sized	TGCGCCAGCAGCCCGGGACAGGTTAGCAATCAGCCCCAGCATTTT	CASSPGQVSNQPQHF
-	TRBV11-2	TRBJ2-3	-	TGTGCCAGCAGCTTCCGACTGGGGGCACACACAGATACGCAGTATTTT	CASSFRLGAHTDTQYF
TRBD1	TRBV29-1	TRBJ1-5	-	TGCAGCGTCGCTTCCGGGACAGGGGATCAGCCCCAGCATTTT	CSVASGTGDQPQHF
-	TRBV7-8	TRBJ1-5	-	TGTGCCAGCAGCTTAGAGTACAGAAATAGCAATCAGCCCCAGCATTTT	CASSLEYRNSNQPQHF
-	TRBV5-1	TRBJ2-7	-	TGCGCCAGCAGCTTGGAGAGTTACGAGCAGTACTTC	CASSLESYEQYF
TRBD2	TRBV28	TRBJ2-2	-	TGTGCCAGCAGCCGTAGCGGGGACCCCACCGGGGAGCTGTTTTTT	CASSRSGDPTGELFF
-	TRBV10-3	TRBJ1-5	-	TGTGCCATCAGTGAGTTAGGGACGGACCAGCCCCAGCATTTT	CAISELGTDQPQHF
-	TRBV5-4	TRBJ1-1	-	TGTGCCAGCAGCTTTTCCGGGGGCCGGAGGGAAGCTTTCTTT	CASSFSGGRREAFF
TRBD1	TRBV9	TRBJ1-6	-	TGTGCCAGCAGCGCTGCAGGGGGCTCCTATAATTCACCCCTCCACTTT	CASSAAGGSYNSPLHF
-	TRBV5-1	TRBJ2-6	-	TGCGCCAGCAGCTTGTCGTACCCCGGGGCCAACGTCCTGACTTTC	CASSLSYPGANVLTF
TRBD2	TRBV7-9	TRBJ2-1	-	TGTGCCAGCAGGGAAAGCGGGGGGGCCAGGAATGAGCAGTTCTTC	CASRESGGARNEQFF
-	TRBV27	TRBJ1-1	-	TGTGCCAGCAGTTTCCGGCTTCCTCGGGGGACGAACACTGAAGCTTTCTTT	CASSFRLPRGTNTEAFF
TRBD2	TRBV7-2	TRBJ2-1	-	TGTGCCAGCAGCTTCCAAGTCCCGGGACTAGCGGGATACAATGAGCAGTTCTTC	CASSFQVPGLAGYNEQFF
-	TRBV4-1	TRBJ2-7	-	TGCGCCAGCAGCCAAGAGACACATCTTGAGCAGTACTTC	CASSQETHLEQYF
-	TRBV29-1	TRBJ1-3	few	TGCAGCGTTGAAGATTGGAACAGGGCAGACGGAAACACCATATATTTT	CSVEDWNRADGNTIYF
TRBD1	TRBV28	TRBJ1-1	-	TGTGCCAGCAGTCCTCCCGGGACAGGGTTGAACACTGAAGCTTTCTTT	CASSPPGTGLNTEAFF
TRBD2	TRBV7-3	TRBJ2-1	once	TGTGCCAGCAGTCCACGGGGGGGCCGATACAATGAGCAGTTCTTC	CASSPRGGRYNEQFF
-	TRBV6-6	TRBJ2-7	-	TGTGCCAGCAGCCAGGTACAATCCGAGCAGTACTTC	CASSQVQSEQYF
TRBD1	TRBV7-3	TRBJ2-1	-	TGTGCCAGTCGGGGACAGGGGAACAATGAGCAGTTCTTC	CASRGQGNNEQFF
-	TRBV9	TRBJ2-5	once	TGTGCCAGCAGCCCCATCTGGGGTCCCCAGGAGACCCAGTACTTC	CASSPIWGPQETQYF
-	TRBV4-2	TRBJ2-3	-	TGTGCCAGCAGCCAAGATCATCGGGTAGGCGCAGATACGCAGTATTTT	CASSQDHRVGADTQYF